One and the same sample provided the 8 T cell receptor beta chains below, sequenced in a study of cytomegalovirus exposure and HLA in healthy donors. PCR used 60 Vbeta primers and 13 Jbeta primers. Method: immunoSEQ multiplex PCR; TCRdb's copy keeps in-frame clones and lacks some. The sample consists of roughly 200,000 clones, approximately 86% of them appearing once. Sequencing was carried out using PBMCs. Receptors originate from a woman in her 30s in good health and CMV-seronegative.

The V gene is TRBV4-2, the J gene TRBJ2-7, with 10 bases that match TRBD2. V was pared by 0 bases and J by 2 bases, with 16 bases of the junction left unmatched. This CDR3 has 20 amino acids. Germline V gene lookup returns CDR1 LGHNA and CDR2 YNFKEQ. As DNA, the CDR3 is TGTGCCAGCAGCCAAGATCGAGGGGGCGGGGGACTAGCGAATACCTACGAGCAGTACTTC. It codes for CASSQDRGGGGLANTYEQYF.

This chain's CDR3 is CASNRAASGGSRETQYF. DNA for the CDR3: TGTGCCAGCAATAGGGCGGCTAGCGGGGGAAGTAGGGAGACCCAGTACTTC. The chain couples TRBV2 to TRBJ2-5; 10 bases match TRBD2. The germline gives CDR1 SNHLY, CDR2 FYNNEI. This CDR3 region has 17 residues. With 7 bases clipped from V and 5 bases from J, the junction kept 16 bases outside the gene matches.

Comment on this clone: Germline and junction disagree at one end, which may indicate a read error. V usage is TRBV2 and J usage is TRBJ1-2; D is uncertain. The CDR3 length is 11 residues. CDR1 is SNHLY, CDR2 FYNNEI, per germline. CDR3 region: CASSAQYVYTF. In DNA form, the CDR3 reads TGTGCCAGCAGTGCACAGTATGTCTACACCTTC. The full variable domain, completed using reference TRBV2 and TRBJ1-2, is EPEVTQTPSHQVTQMGQEVILRCVPISNHLYFYWYRQILGQKVEFLVSFYNNEISEKSEIFDDQFSVERPDGSNFTLKIRSTKLEDSAMYFCASSAQYVYTFGSGTRLTVV.

The gene calls are TRBV28 and TRBJ1-3; tentatively, D is TRBD1 (6 bases). Trimming took 3 bases from V and 0 from J, leaving 12 bases between them. The CDR3 sequence is 16 residues long. Looked up from germline, CDR1 is MDHEN and CDR2 is SYDVKM. In DNA, the CDR3 is TGTGCCAGCAGTTTTCCCGTCAGGGGCTCTGGAAACACCATATATTTT. It yields the protein CASSFPVRGSGNTIYF.

The chain is built from TRBV28 and TRBJ2-7; the D gene is possibly TRBD2 (7 bases). Per germline, CDR1 MDHEN and CDR2 SYDVKM. This CDR3 spans 16 amino acids. Between the trimmed V and J ends, which lost 5 bases and 0 bases, there was a span of 17 bases. CDR3 residues: CASSPYGGRDSYEQYF. Written as DNA, the CDR3 is TGTGCCAGCAGTCCGTACGGGGGGCGGGACTCCTACGAGCAGTACTTC.

The genes are TRBV2 and TRBJ2-3, with a possible D match to TRBD1 (6 bases). Trimming cost V 8 bases and J 0 bases, with 12 bases left between them. This CDR3 has 14 residues. CDR1 and CDR2 from the germline V gene are SNHLY and FYNNEI. The CDR3 protein is CASRDRRSTDTQYF. CDR3 bases: TGTGCCAGCCGAGACAGGCGGAGCACAGATACGCAGTATTTT.

This sequence joins TRBV5-5 and TRBJ2-3; D not resolved. The CDR3 has 14 amino acids. Germline CDR1 and CDR2: SGHKS and YYEKEE (reference sequence). V was cut by 1 base and J by 2 bases, with 8 bases left in between. In DNA form, the CDR3 reads TGTGCCAGCAGCTTGATTTTCTTCACAGATACGCAGTATTTT. Translated: CASSLIFFTDTQYF.

J is TRBJ2-7 and V is TRBV25-1, with no clear D. The germline CDR1 and CDR2 sequences are MGHDK and SYGVNS. The V gene lost 6 bases and the J gene lost 4 bases, with 16 bases spanning the gap. This CDR3 is 14 amino acids long. The CDR3 sequence is CASRGPGPTYEQYF. The CDR3 bases are TGTGCCAGCAGGGGCCCCGGCCCCACTTACGAGCAGTACTTC.